This TCR beta chain was profiled in a study of T-cell reconstitution after alpha-beta-depleted transplantation in children (dated by TCRdb to the mid-2010s). Regarding the complete study: T-cell immune reconstitution after TCRalphabeta/CD19-depleted allogeneic hematopoietic cell transplantation in children was quantitatively tracked in the study by means of TCR repertoire profiling. Beyond this particular receptor, the publication reports: In some patients, the high TCRbeta diversity seen at day 60 was put down to recipient T cells and intrathymic progenitors that had survived conditioning. Hyperexpanded clone frequencies declined over subsequent months; after one year, T-cell counts and TCRbeta diversity were mostly attributed to newly produced T cells. About two months after transplant, the apparently early recovery of alphabetaT-cell counts reportedly depended on just several hundred clones that had expanded rapidly and came from non-depleted graft cells.

CDR1 and CDR2, per the germline V gene, are SGHTA and FQGNSA. The CDR3 contains 15 residues, cysteine and phenylalanine counted. Only the CDR3 part of the read is kept: 45 bases, read in frame from the first base. Trimming accounts for 5 bases at V and 5 bases at J, while the number of junction bases matched to no gene is 7. Per the publication, the treatment or condition label means: allogeneic hematopoietic cell transplantation with graft depleted of TCRalphabeta T cells and CD19 B cells. The children who served as transplant recipients had been given grafts of TCRalphabeta/CD19-depleted allogeneic hematopoietic cells. Libraries were made using PCR. The reads were generated on an Illumina HiSeq 2500. TCR library preparation used molecular barcoding, with unique molecular identifiers applied to normalize quantification of the TCRbeta repertoire. TCRdb reprocessing: public reads trimmed at Q25 with fastp, clones called with MiXCR, in-frame beta chains kept. CDR3 protein duplicates are merged, each entry listing the most common genes and DNA. This sample is represented by about a million distinct CDR3 sequences; roughly 29% of them were singletons. More than 25% of the sample belongs to the ten largest clones.

To note about this clonotype: Its recognized antigen is unknown. No much larger clone exists at a distance of one base, and base qualities are not known.

The sequence joins TRBV7-2 to TRBJ2-5; 11 bases in between match TRBD2. The TCR sequence derives from a boy less than two years old who had a stem cell transplant for SCID, so the T cells may come from the graft donor. This specimen consisted of PBMCs, mostly from graft donor cells, obtained 360 days after TCRalphabeta/CD19-depleted stem cell transplant. The CDR3 loop reads CASSLTSGVRETQYF. The DNA sequence is given as TGTGCCAGCAGCCTGACTAGCGGGGTTAGGGAGACCCAGTACTTC.